This T cell receptor beta chain stems from a study of blood T cell repertoires in COVID-19. The wider study: Material from acute and convalescent COVID-19 was sourced from the United States, Italy and Spain.

The V and J ends lost 5 bases and 0 bases respectively, with 13 bases between them. CDR1 is SGHVS and CDR2 is FNYEAQ in the germline V gene. CDR3 length: 16 residues. Generated by immunoSEQ multiplex PCR, the TCRdb table keeps only in-frame clones and is missing some. The sample records roughly 80,000 clones, roughly 89% being singletons. The TCR comes from a woman older than 75 with active or convalescent COVID-19. Specimen: peripheral blood. The chain carries TRBV7-6 and TRBJ2-2, with D maybe TRBD1 (6 bases). The CDR3 DNA reads TGTGCCAGCAGCCAGGGGAATTCCGCGAACACCGGGGAGCTGTTTTTT. Translating gives CASSQGNSANTGELFF.